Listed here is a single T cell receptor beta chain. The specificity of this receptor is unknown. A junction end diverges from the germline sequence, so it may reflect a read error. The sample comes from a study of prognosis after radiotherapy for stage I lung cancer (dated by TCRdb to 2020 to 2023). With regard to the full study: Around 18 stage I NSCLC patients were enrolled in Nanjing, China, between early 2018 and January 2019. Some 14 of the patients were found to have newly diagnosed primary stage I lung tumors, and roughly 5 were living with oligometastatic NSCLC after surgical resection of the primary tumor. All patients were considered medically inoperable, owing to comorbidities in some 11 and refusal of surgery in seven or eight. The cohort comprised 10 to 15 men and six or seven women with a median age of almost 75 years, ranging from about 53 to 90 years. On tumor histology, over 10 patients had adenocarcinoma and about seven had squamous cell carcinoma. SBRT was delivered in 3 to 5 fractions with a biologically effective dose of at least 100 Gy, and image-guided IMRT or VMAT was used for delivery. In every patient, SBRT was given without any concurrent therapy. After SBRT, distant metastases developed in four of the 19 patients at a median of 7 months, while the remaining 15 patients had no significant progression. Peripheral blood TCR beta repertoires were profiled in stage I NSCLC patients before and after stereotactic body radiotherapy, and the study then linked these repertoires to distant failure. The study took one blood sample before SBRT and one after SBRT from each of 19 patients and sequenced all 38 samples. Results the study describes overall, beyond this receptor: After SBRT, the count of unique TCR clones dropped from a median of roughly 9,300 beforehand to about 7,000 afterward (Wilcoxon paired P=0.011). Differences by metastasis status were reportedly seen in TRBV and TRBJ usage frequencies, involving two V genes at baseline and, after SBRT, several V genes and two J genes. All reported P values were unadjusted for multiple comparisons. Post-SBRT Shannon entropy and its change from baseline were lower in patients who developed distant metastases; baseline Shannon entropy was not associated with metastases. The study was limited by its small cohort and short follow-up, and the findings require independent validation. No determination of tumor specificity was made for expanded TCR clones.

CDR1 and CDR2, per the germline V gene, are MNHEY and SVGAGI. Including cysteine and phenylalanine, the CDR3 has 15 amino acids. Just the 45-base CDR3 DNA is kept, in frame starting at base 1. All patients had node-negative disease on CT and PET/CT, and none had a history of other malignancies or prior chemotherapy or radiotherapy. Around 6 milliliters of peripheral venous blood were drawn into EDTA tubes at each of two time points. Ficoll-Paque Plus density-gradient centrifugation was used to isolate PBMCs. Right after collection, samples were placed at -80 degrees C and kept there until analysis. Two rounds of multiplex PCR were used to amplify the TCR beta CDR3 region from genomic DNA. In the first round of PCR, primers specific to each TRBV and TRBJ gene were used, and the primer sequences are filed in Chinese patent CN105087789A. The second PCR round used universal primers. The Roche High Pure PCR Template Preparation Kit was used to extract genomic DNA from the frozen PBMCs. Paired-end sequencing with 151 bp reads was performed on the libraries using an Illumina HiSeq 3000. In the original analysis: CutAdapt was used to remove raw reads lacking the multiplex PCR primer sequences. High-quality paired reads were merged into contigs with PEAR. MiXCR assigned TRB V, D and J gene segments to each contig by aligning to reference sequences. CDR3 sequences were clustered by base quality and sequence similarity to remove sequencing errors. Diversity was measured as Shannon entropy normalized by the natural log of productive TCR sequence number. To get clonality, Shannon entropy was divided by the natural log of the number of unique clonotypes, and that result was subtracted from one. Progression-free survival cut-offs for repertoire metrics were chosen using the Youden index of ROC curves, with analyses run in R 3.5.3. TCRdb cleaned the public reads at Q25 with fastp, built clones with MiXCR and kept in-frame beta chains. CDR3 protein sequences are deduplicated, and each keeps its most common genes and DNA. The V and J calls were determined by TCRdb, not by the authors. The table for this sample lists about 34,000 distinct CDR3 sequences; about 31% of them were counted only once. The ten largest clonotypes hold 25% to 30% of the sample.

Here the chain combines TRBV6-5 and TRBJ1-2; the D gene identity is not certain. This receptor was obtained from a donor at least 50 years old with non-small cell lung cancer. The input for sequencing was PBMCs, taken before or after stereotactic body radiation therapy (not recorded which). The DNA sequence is TGTGCCAGCAGTTACGTCCGGGTGCCTAACTATGTCTACACCTTC. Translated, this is CASSYVRVPNYVYTF.